This T cell receptor (beta chain) was sequenced during a study of T-cell memory formation after mild COVID-19. After 5'RACE with constant-segment primers, TCR alpha and TCR beta cDNA libraries carrying sample barcodes and UMIs were obtained. TCRdb independently ran MiXCR on the 5' RACE reads; one entry per CDR3 protein. The sample includes approximately 430,000 distinct CDR3 sequences, around a quarter of them seen just once. This TCR was sampled from an adult woman who had mild COVID-19 (a few samples of this study predate the infection). Cell type and time point are not known. Sequenced: PBMCs or a T cell subset sorted from them (not recorded which).

CDR3 sequence reads: CSARDLASGANVLTF. CDR3 nucleotide sequence: TGCAGTGCTAGAGATCTGGCCTCTGGGGCCAACGTCCTGACTTTC. The chain uses TRBV20-1 and TRBJ2-6; D gene uncertain. The germline V gene encodes CDR1 DFQATT and CDR2 SNEGSKA (reference sequence). V lost 0 bases, J lost 0 bases, and 6 bases lay in between. There are 15 residues in the CDR3.